The T cell receptor (beta chain) described here comes from a study of T cells after posttransplantation cyclophosphamide. A marrow graft followed busulfan-fludarabine conditioning, with cyclophosphamide on days +3 and +4. V shed 3 bases, J shed 4 bases, and the junction held 4 bases outside the gene matches. The CDR3 is 15 residues long. Germline V gene lookup returns CDR1 SGHTA and CDR2 FQGNSA. Sequencing was performed with immunoSEQ multiplex PCR; in TCRdb, only in-frame clones are kept and a portion is missing. The table shows about 5,000 clones, with 1.5% to 2% occurring only once. This clone occurred a few times. The sample carries other DNA sequences with the same CDR3.

The sequencing here drew on PBMCs, taken approximately 38 weeks after a stem cell transplant with posttransplant cyclophosphamide. This sequence joins TRBV7-2 and TRBJ2-1, with TRBD2 matching over 9 bases. This clonotype was sampled from a male patient aged 25 to 39 who received an allogeneic stem cell transplant from a related donor, was CMV-positive, and had no GVHD. The graft donor may be the source of some T cells. The CDR3 coding sequence is TGTGCCAGCAGCTTGACTAGCGGACCATACAATGAGCAGTTCTTC. This sequence encodes CASSLTSGPYNEQFF.